The present entry profiles one T cell receptor beta chain with its context. The antigen remains undetermined. This sample was included in a study of graft-versus-host responses after intestinal transplantation. Study-wide background: Uniformly, recipients were administered anti-thymocyte globulin induction with subsequent tacrolimus and steroids for about 3 years. Study outcomes and limitations: Peak GvH clone levels in circulation were associated with early post-transplant HvG declines.

With 7 bases removed from V and 2 bases from J, the gap between germline ends came to 11 bases. This CDR3 has 13 amino acids. Germline V gene data show CDR1 as MNHNS and CDR2 as SASEGT. Only in-frame clones appear in the TCRdb table, and some are missing; sequencing was by immunoSEQ multiplex PCR. This sample has some 80,000 clones, with approximately 90% found just once. This clonotype was sampled from a human donor who was the organ donor for an intestinal transplant. V gene TRBV6-1 combines with J gene TRBJ1-2; no reliable D call. This specimen consisted of unstimulated CD8+ T cells sorted from spleen or lymph node cells, obtained before transplant. The DNA for the CDR3 is TGTGCCAGCACCATAACAGTGAACTATGGCTACACCTTC. This gives the protein CASTITVNYGYTF.